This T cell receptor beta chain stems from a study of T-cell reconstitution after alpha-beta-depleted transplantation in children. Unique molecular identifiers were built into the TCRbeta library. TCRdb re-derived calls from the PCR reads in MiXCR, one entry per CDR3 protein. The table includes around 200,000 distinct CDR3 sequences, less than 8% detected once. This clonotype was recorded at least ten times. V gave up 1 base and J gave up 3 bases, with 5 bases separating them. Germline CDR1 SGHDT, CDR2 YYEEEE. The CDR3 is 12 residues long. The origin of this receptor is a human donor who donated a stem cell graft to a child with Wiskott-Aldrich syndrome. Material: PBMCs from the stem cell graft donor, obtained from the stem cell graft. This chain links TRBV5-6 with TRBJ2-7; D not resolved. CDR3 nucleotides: TGTGCCAGCAGCTTGATGGGCTACGAGCAGTACTTC. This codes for CASSLMGYEQYF.